Following are 14 T cell receptor beta chains from one sample sequenced in a study of blood T cell repertoires in COVID-19 (dated by TCRdb to about 2020). The library was made by the immunoSEQ multiplex PCR assay. Not all clones reach the TCRdb copy of this immuneACCESS table, which keeps in-frame sequences only. Checked studies attribute under half of the gap to unresolved V genes and leave the rest unexplained. The table for this sample lists 150,000 to 200,000 clones; roughly three quarters of them were counted only once. 6% of the sample lies in the top ten. Sequenced sample: peripheral blood. The receptors stem from a woman in her forties with COVID-19, enrolled during active disease.

The chain has TRBV10-2 and TRBJ2-3, with D hard to call. The V end was cut by 8 bases, the J end by 4 bases, with 10 bases between. CDR3 length equals 12 residues. CDR1 and CDR2 from the germline V gene are WSHSY and SAAADI. The CDR3 sequence is CASCPQSDTQYF. DNA for the CDR3: TGCGCCAGCTGCCCTCAGTCAGATACGCAGTATTTT.

The chain is built from TRBV27 and TRBJ2-3; 12 bases map to TRBD2. V lost 1 base to trimming and J lost 1 base; unmatched junction nucleotides: 0. Germline CDR1 and CDR2: MNHEY and SMNVEV (reference sequence). This CDR3 is built from 16 residues. This chain's CDR3 is CASSLWTSGGTDTQYF. The CDR3 DNA is TGTGCCAGCAGTTTATGGACTAGCGGGGGCACAGATACGCAGTATTTT.

The V gene is TRBV7-8, the J gene TRBJ1-2, with TRBD1 matching 10 bases. The CDR3 covers 14 residues. Germline loops: CDR1 SGHVS, CDR2 FQNEAQ. With V trimmed by 2 bases and J by 6 bases, 3 bases remained unmatched. DNA of the CDR3: TGTGCCAGCAGCTTAACGGGACAGGGGAATGGCTACACCTTC. Its protein is CASSLTGQGNGYTF.

The CDR3 DNA reads TGCGCCAGCAGCTGGGGACAGAGCCGGGGCTATGGCTACACCTTC. As protein: CASSWGQSRGYGYTF. The rearrangement uses TRBV5-1 and TRBJ1-2; 7 bases match TRBD1. The V and J ends lost 3 bases and 4 bases, in that order; junction bases with no gene match: 9. The CDR3 spans 15 residues. The V gene's germline CDR1 is SGHRS and CDR2 YFSETQ.

The chain links TRBV11-2 to TRBJ1-1, with 10 bases matching TRBD1. This CDR3 contains 14 residues. CDR1 SGHAT and CDR2 FQNNGV come from the germline V gene. The J segment lost 4 bases and the V segment lost 1 base, leaving 0 bases of the junction unmatched. As DNA, the CDR3 is TGTGCCAGCAGCTTAGGGGACAGGGGCACTGAAGCTTTCTTT. It translates to CASSLGDRGTEAFF.

Written as DNA, the CDR3 is TGTGCCAGCTCACCGAGGGACAGGGGGCTAGGTCAGCCCCAGCATTTT. Protein: CASSPRDRGLGQPQHF. The chain has TRBV18 and TRBJ1-5, with 12 positions matching TRBD1. This CDR3 is 16 amino acids long. V dropped 3 bases and J dropped 6; count of bases not matched to a gene: 6. CDR1 KGHSH and CDR2 LQKENI come from the germline V gene.

The chain recombines TRBV5-1 with TRBJ2-7; 12 positions match TRBD1. The V gene's germline CDR1 is SGHRS and CDR2 YFSETQ. This CDR3 contains 15 residues. After removal of 4 bases from V and 5 bases from J, the junction contained 7 bases not matched to a gene. DNA for the CDR3: TGCGCCAGCAGCGGAGGGACAGGGGGCAGCCACGAGCAGTACTTC. This sequence encodes CASSGGTGGSHEQYF.

The chain couples TRBV5-1 to TRBJ2-3; 7 nucleotides match TRBD1. The CDR3 runs 14 residues. Unmatched junction bases numbered 3, after V lost 4 bases and J lost 1 base. Germline V gene data show CDR1 as SGHRS and CDR2 as YFSETQ. CDR3 amino acids: CASSPGQRTDTQYF. The DNA of the CDR3 is TGCGCCAGCAGCCCGGGACAGCGCACAGATACGCAGTATTTT.

The chain couples TRBV3-1 (or the pseudogene TRBV3-2) to TRBJ1-1; the match to TRBD1 covers 7 bases. The CDR3 has 13 residues. Trimming removed 4 bases from V and 8 bases from J; junction bases left unmatched: 7. Germline V gene lookup returns CDR1 LGHDT and CDR2 YNNKEL (reference sequence). The CDR3 nucleotides are TGTGCCAGCAGCCCCACGGGACAGCAAGAAGCTTTCTTT. This translates into CASSPTGQQEAFF.

The chain employs TRBV27 and TRBJ2-1; perhaps TRBD2 as D (5 bases). This CDR3 region has 14 residues. V was trimmed by 4 bases and J by 6 bases, leaving 13 bases between them. CDR1 and CDR2 from the germline V gene are MNHEY and SMNVEV (reference sequence). The CDR3 sequence is CASSWRPISNEQFF. CDR3 sequence (DNA): TGTGCCAGCAGTTGGAGGCCAATAAGCAATGAGCAGTTCTTC.

The J gene is TRBJ1-3, the V gene TRBV30, with D maybe TRBD1 (6 bases). Germline V lookup: CDR1 GTSNPN, CDR2 SVGIG (reference sequence). The CDR3 has 15 amino acids. V was trimmed by 2 bases and J by 2 bases, leaving 13 bases between them. Here the CDR3 DNA reads TGTGCCTGGAGTACAGGGACCGTTACTGGAAACACCATATATTTT. Translation: CAWSTGTVTGNTIYF. Variable domain in full (rest from reference TRBV30 and TRBJ1-3): SQTIHQWPATLVQPVGSPLSLECTVEGTSNPNLYWYRQAAGRGLQLLFYSVGIGQISSEVPQNLSASRPQDRQFILSSKKLLLSDSGFYLCAWSTGTVTGNTIYFGEGSWLTVV.

Regarding this clone: One end of the junction is discordant with germline, which a read error may explain. The chain is built from TRBV2 and TRBJ2-7, with 8 bases that match TRBD1. This CDR3 region has 13 residues. Germline assignment: CDR1 SNHLY and CDR2 FYNNEI. The CDR3 region is CASSGDRSPEKYF. For the CDR3, the DNA is TGTGCCAGCAGTGGGGACAGGTCTCCCGAGAAGTACTTC.

V is TRBV29-1 and J is TRBJ2-7, with 8 bases aligning to TRBD1. The length of the CDR3 is 14 residues. V lost 3 bases to trimming and J lost 6 bases; unmatched junction nucleotides: 10. Germline V gene data show CDR1 as SQVTM and CDR2 as ANQGSEA. For the CDR3, the DNA is TGCAGCGTTGAGGGGAAGACAGGGGATGGCGAGCAGTACTTC. Translating it yields CSVEGKTGDGEQYF.

This rearrangement joins TRBV7-9 to TRBJ2-2; TRBD2 might be the D (5 bases). Per the germline V gene, CDR1 is SEHNR and CDR2 is FQNEAQ (reference sequence). This CDR3 is 17 amino acids long. V lost 5 bases, J lost 2 bases, and 18 bases lay in between. The CDR3 DNA is TGTGCCAGCAGCGTGTTTACGGGGTTACTAAACACCGGGGAGCTGTTTTTT. Residues: CASSVFTGLLNTGELFF.